These 7 T cell receptor beta chains originate from one sample sequenced in a study of shared clonotypes between healthy human individuals. Sequencing used immunoSEQ multiplex PCR; TCRdb keeps in-frame clones, though not all of them. The table lists around 330,000 clones, over 65% of them singletons. The sample comprised memory CD4+ T cells sorted from blood. Regarding subset: CD45RA-negative fraction. The source is a man under 40 in good health.

This clone was detected ten times or more. The chain recombines TRBV18 with TRBJ2-1; 7 bases match TRBD2. Germline trimming cut 1 base from V and 4 bases from J; bases unmatched to any gene: 1. The CDR3 extends over 14 amino acids. Germline CDR1 and CDR2: KGHSH and LQKENI. Here the CDR3 DNA reads TGTGCCAGCTCACCACTGGGGGGGTACAATGAGCAGTTCTTC. It specifies CASSPLGGYNEQFF.

V gene TRBV5-5 combines with J gene TRBJ2-7; tentatively, D is TRBD2 (5 bases). V lost 1 base, J lost 2 bases, and 19 bases lay in between. The CDR3 sequence is 17 residues long. The germline CDR1 and CDR2 sequences are SGHKS and YYEKEE (reference sequence). The CDR3 region is CASSLRSGSGFPYEQYF. The DNA for the CDR3 is TGTGCCAGCAGCTTGCGGTCTGGGAGTGGGTTCCCCTACGAGCAGTACTTC.

The CDR3 region has the DNA TGTGCCAGCAGCCAGATCCCCGGGACCGGGGAGCTGTTTTTT. Translation: CASSQIPGTGELFF. The chain combines TRBV11-1 with TRBJ2-2, with D hard to call. The germline V gene has CDR1 SGHAT and CDR2 FQDESV (reference sequence). Trimming removed 5 bases from V and 5 bases from J, with 12 bases in between. CDR3 length: 14 amino acids.

This chain uses TRBV10-3 with TRBJ2-2, with 8 bases identical to TRBD2. This CDR3 has 15 amino acids. J gave up 4 bases and V 4 bases, and 5 bases lay outside the gene matches. Germline V gene lookup returns CDR1 ENHRY and CDR2 SYGVKD. DNA of the CDR3: TGTGCCATCAGTGGGCATAGCGGGACCACCGGGGAGCTGTTTTTT. Protein sequence: CAISGHSGTTGELFF.

The chain combines TRBV28 with TRBJ2-2; D is undetermined. Germline lookup yields CDR1 MDHEN and CDR2 SYDVKM. Deletions cut 5 bases from V and 8 bases from J, with 21 bases between. The CDR3 extends over 16 amino acids. CDR3 protein: CASSLFRLGGSGELFF. In DNA, the CDR3 is TGTGCCAGCAGTCTTTTCCGACTCGGTGGATCAGGGGAGCTGTTTTTT.

The chain recombines TRBV7-9 with TRBJ2-7; weak D call: TRBD2 (6 bases). The CDR3 spans 12 residues. Germline assignment: CDR1 SEHNR and CDR2 FQNEAQ (reference sequence). The V gene lost 5 bases and the J gene lost 6 bases, with 11 bases spanning the gap. CDR3 nucleotide sequence: TGTGCCAGCAGCCCACTAGCAAGCGAGCAGTACTTC. Its translation is CASSPLASEQYF.

V usage is TRBV29-1 and J usage is TRBJ2-1; D not resolved. Trimming took 2 bases from V and 3 from J, leaving 8 bases between them. CDR3 length: 13 residues. Looked up from germline, CDR1 is SQVTM and CDR2 is ANQGSEA. Here the CDR3 reads CSVEQSRYNEQFF. The CDR3 DNA sequence: TGCAGCGTTGAACAGAGCCGCTACAATGAGCAGTTCTTC.